This is a list of T cell receptor beta chains from one sample in a study of cytomegalovirus exposure and HLA in healthy donors. Libraries were prepared by immunoSEQ multiplex PCR; TCRdb keeps only in-frame clonotypes and omits some of them. Its clone listing holds some 75,000 clones. The sample comprised PBMCs. The receptors shown here come from a man aged 35 to 55 in good health and CMV-seronegative. Both conserved end residues are part of each CDR3. D genes are given only for firm matches.

J gene,V gene,D gene,CDR3 DNA,CDR3 protein
TRBJ1-2,TRBV9,TRBD1,TGTGCCAGCAGCGTAGACCGACAGGGGGAGGGTGGCTACACCTTC,CASSVDRQGEGGYTF
TRBJ1-1,TRBV10-3,-,TGTGCCATCAGTGAGAGTGGTTTGGACAGCCCTACCGGAGGCACTGAAGCTTTCTTT,CAISESGLDSPTGGTEAFF
TRBJ2-1,TRBV5-5,TRBD2,TGTGCCAGCCTGACTAGCGCAAACCCCTACAATGAGCAGTTCTTC,CASLTSANPYNEQFF
TRBJ2-1,TRBV6-1,TRBD1,TGTGCCAGCAGTGAAGCTCCCGGGACAGGGGGTTACAATGAGCAGTTCTTC,CASSEAPGTGGYNEQFF
TRBJ1-6,TRBV2,-,TGTGCCAGCAGTGAAGCAGGGGATAATTCACCCCTCCACTTT,CASSEAGDNSPLHF
TRBJ2-3,TRBV10-1,-,TGCGCCAGCAGTGAGTCTCGGGGAGGAACAGATACGCAGTATTTT,CASSESRGGTDTQYF
TRBJ1-2,TRBV5-1,TRBD1,TGCGCCAGCAGTTCTGGGACAGGAAAGGTCGACTATGGCTACACCTTC,CASSSGTGKVDYGYTF
TRBJ2-7,TRBV4-1,-,TGCGCCAGCAGCCAACCGACAGGTTATTTGGGAACTAAAATCTCCTACGAGCAGTACTTC,CASSQPTGYLGTKISYEQYF
TRBJ1-1,TRBV4-1,TRBD1,TGCGCCAGCAGCCACCAAGGGACAGGGAACACTGAAGCTTTCTTT,CASSHQGTGNTEAFF
TRBJ1-4,TRBV15,TRBD1,TGTGCCACCAGTGGAGTGGCGGCGACAGGGGGCCGTGAAAAACTGTTTTTT,CATSGVAATGGREKLFF
TRBJ2-1,TRBV9,TRBD2,TGTGCCAGCAGCTTAGGGACTATCTACAATGAGCAGTTCTTC,CASSLGTIYNEQFF
TRBJ2-4,TRBV18,-,TGTGCCAGCTCGCCTCGGGGGGCCCCCAAAAACATTCAGTACTTC,CASSPRGAPKNIQYF
TRBJ2-7,TRBV30,TRBD1,TGTGCCTGGAGTACGGGGACAGAGTTCTACGAGCAGTACTTC,CAWSTGTEFYEQYF
TRBJ2-5,TRBV2,-,TGTGCCAGCAGTGGGGACTCCCGGCAAGAGACCCAGTACTTC,CASSGDSRQETQYF
TRBJ2-3,TRBV6-1,TRBD2,TGTGCCAGCAGTTCTAGCGGGGGTTACACAGATACGCAGTATTTT,CASSSSGGYTDTQYF
TRBJ1-1,TRBV5-6,TRBD1,TGTACCAGCAGCTTGTTAAGGGGGCGAACCACTGAAGCTTTCTTT,CTSSLLRGRTTEAFF
TRBJ1-1,TRBV5-8,TRBD1,TGTGCCAGCAGCTTTGACAGGGTGGTCACTGAAGCTTTCTTT,CASSFDRVVTEAFF